This record covers a single TCR beta chain. Its target is unknown. This record comes from a study of glioma-infiltrating T cells after dendritic cell vaccination. Study as a whole: Samples are from glioblastoma patients in Phase I and II dendritic cell vaccine trials.

The study, taken as a whole, reports: Higher TCR clonality did not directly relate to longer survival.

The CDR3 is made up of 13 amino acids. CDR1 and CDR2 from the germline V gene are SGHTA and FQGTGA. Trimming pared 5 bases from V and 7 bases from J, leaving 11 bases between. The primer mix had 60 V beta and 13 J beta primers. The repertoire was sequenced with immunoSEQ multiplex PCR; TCRdb's copy has only in-frame clones and lacks some. The repertoire has 85,000 to 95,000 clones, under 90% of them found once; the top ten carry 15% to 18%. This clonotype was obtained from a human donor with glioblastoma. Here the sequenced sample was blood, taken before dendritic cell vaccination. The chain has TRBV7-3 and TRBJ2-2, with a tentative D call TRBD1 (6 bases). CDR3 nucleotide sequence: TGTGCCAGCAGCCCCCAGGGGCACGGGGAGCTGTTTTTT. Translating it yields CASSPQGHGELFF.